This is a list of T cell receptor beta chains from one sample in a study of metastatic and nonmetastatic thyroid tumors. TCRdb reprocessed the PCR reads using MiXCR. This sample yields approximately 69,000 clones, of which 12% to 15% are seen a single time; approximately 7% belongs to the top ten. The sample was blood. The receptors here all came from a male donor with papillary thyroid cancer or a benign thyroid nodule (not recorded which). Some clones in this sample may be carry-over from other donors' samples. Each CDR3 is given with its conserved first and last residue. D genes are given only for firm matches. Only some rows state a clone size, as once, few, many or a class for expanded clones.

clone_size	v_call	d_call	j_call	cdr3_aa	cdr3_nt
many	TRBV12-3/TRBV12-4	NA	TRBJ1-3	CASSLRSSGNTIYF	TGTGCCAGCAGTTTAAGAAGCTCTGGAAACACCATATATTTT
many	TRBV10-3	TRBD1	TRBJ2-2	CAISGTGENTGELFF	TGTGCCATCAGTGGAACAGGGGAGAACACCGGGGAGCTGTTTTTT
many	TRBV7-7	NA	TRBJ2-3	CASSLGSGADTQYF	TGTGCTAGCAGCTTGGGGTCGGGGGCAGATACGCAGTATTTT
once	TRBV20-1	TRBD1	TRBJ2-2	CSAAGTENTGELFF	TGCAGTGCTGCCGGGACAGAGAACACCGGGGAGCTGTTTTTT
many	TRBV6-2/TRBV6-3	NA	TRBJ2-7	CASCEGARQYF	TGTGCCAGCTGCGAGGGAGCTCGGCAGTACTTC
many	TRBV6-2/TRBV6-3	TRBD2	TRBJ2-1	CASSSLSGSPYNEQFF	TGTGCCAGCAGTTCCCTTAGCGGGAGTCCCTACAATGAGCAGTTCTTC
many	TRBV2	NA	TRBJ1-1	CASRLTGLGTEAFF	TGTGCCAGCAGATTGACAGGCTTGGGCACTGAAGCTTTCTTT
many	TRBV4-3	NA	TRBJ2-1	CASSQDASGNNEQFF	TGCGCCAGCAGCCAAGATGCCAGCGGCAACAATGAGCAGTTCTTC
NA	TRBV6-2/TRBV6-3	TRBD2	TRBJ2-1	CASSHSGRSSEQFF	TGTGCCAGCAGCCATAGCGGGAGAAGCAGTGAGCAGTTCTTC
many	TRBV7-9	NA	TRBJ2-2	CASSKTQEYTGELFF	TGTGCCAGCAGTAAAACTCAGGAGTACACCGGGGAGCTGTTTTTT
NA	TRBV27	NA	TRBJ2-2	CASRFPGAGELFF	TGTGCCAGCAGATTCCCCGGGGCCGGGGAGCTGTTTTTT
NA	TRBV20-1	NA	TRBJ2-2	CTTVAELNTGELFF	TGCACTACTGTAGCGGAATTAAACACCGGGGAGCTGTTTTTT
many	TRBV20-1	NA	TRBJ1-2	CSARDGATRAMTNYGYTF	TGCAGTGCTAGAGATGGGGCCACACGTGCTATGACTAACTATGGCTACACCTTC
many	TRBV5-1	TRBD1	TRBJ2-1	CASFGTGKDNEQFF	TGCGCCAGCTTCGGGACAGGGAAGGACAATGAGCAGTTCTTC
many	TRBV4-1	TRBD2	TRBJ2-2	CASSRRGLGAGGYTGELFF	TGCGCCAGCAGCCGAAGGGGTTTAGGAGCGGGAGGATACACCGGGGAGCTGTTTTTT
NA	TRBV9	NA	TRBJ1-4	CASSSRGRTNEKLFF	TGTGCCAGCAGCTCCCGGGGGCGAACTAATGAAAAACTGTTTTTT
many	TRBV25-1	NA	TRBJ2-2	CASFDTGELFF	TGTGCCAGCTTCGACACCGGGGAGCTGTTTTTT
many	TRBV30	TRBD1	TRBJ1-2	CAWSVLGQGAMGYTF	TGTGCCTGGAGTGTACTAGGACAGGGGGCTATGGGCTACACCTTC
many	TRBV9	NA	TRBJ2-5	CASSVGQALGETQYF	TGTGCCAGCAGCGTAGGACAGGCTTTGGGGGAGACCCAGTACTTC
NA	TRBV18	TRBD1	TRBJ2-3	CASTLQGASTDTQYF	TGTGCCAGCACGCTGCAGGGGGCCAGCACAGATACACAGTATTTT
many	TRBV7-3	NA	TRBJ2-3	CASSLKLQGTDTQYF	TGTGCCAGCAGCTTGAAGCTACAAGGCACAGATACGCAGTATTTT
many	TRBV19	NA	TRBJ1-2	CASSMFDFEDYYGYTF	TGTGCCAGTAGTATGTTTGATTTTGAAGACTACTATGGCTACACCTTC
few	TRBV29-1	TRBD2	TRBJ2-3	CSVGVGSGRVITDTQYF	TGCAGCGTTGGAGTCGGGAGCGGGAGGGTAATCACAGATACGCAGTATTTT
once	TRBV11-1	NA	TRBJ2-1	CASSSTGSFSYNEQFF	TGTGCCAGCAGCTCAACAGGTTCTTTTTCCTACAATGAGCAGTTCTTC
many	TRBV7-9	TRBD1	TRBJ2-7	CASSPGTGAYEQYF	TGTGCCAGCAGCCCCGGGACAGGGGCCTACGAGCAGTACTTC
NA	TRBV5-1	NA	TRBJ1-2	CSSSSGGGGYGYTF	TGCTCCAGCAGCTCCGGTGGGGGCGGCTATGGCTACACCTTC
NA	TRBV7-3	TRBD2	TRBJ2-1	CASSLTCSSGGPYNEQFF	TGTGCCAGCAGCTTAACGTGTTCTAGCGGGGGACCTTACAATGAGCAGTTCTTC
many	TRBV7-2	NA	TRBJ1-2	CASSARTYGYTF	TGTGCCAGCAGCGCCCGGACCTATGGCTACACCTTC